Below, 25 T cell receptor beta chains from the same sample are listed, as sequenced in a study of blood T cells in healthy people across ages. It was with a sample-barcoded 5' primer and a J-beta primer mix that a second PCR of roughly 7 to 12 cycles was run. TCRdb independently ran MiXCR on the 5' RACE reads; one entry per CDR3 protein. The sample lists about 830,000 distinct CDR3 sequences; around two thirds were seen once. The sequencing sample was made of blood. Source of these receptors: a young man in good health.

The rearrangement uses TRBV5-1 and TRBJ2-3; 14 bases match TRBD2. This CDR3 is 17 amino acids long. V shed 7 bases, J shed 3 bases, and the junction held 10 bases outside the gene matches. Germline assignment: CDR1 SGHRS and CDR2 YFSETQ. CDR3 coding DNA: TGCGCCAGCGGACTTTGGACTAGCGGGGGGCAGACAGATACGCAGTATTTT. This gives the protein CASGLWTSGGQTDTQYF.

The chain is built from TRBV28 and TRBJ1-4, with 8 bases identical to TRBD1. Germline V lookup: CDR1 MDHEN, CDR2 SYDVKM. The CDR3 is made up of 15 amino acids. Losses at the gene ends were 6 bases for V and 2 bases for J; bases not matched to a gene: 5. The CDR3 region has the DNA TGTGCCAGCAGGCGACAGGGGAGGACTAATGAAAAACTGTTTTTT. Its translation is CASRRQGRTNEKLFF.

The chain uses TRBV20-1 and TRBJ2-5; 8 bases match TRBD1. This CDR3 comprises 15 residues. Germline V gives CDR1 DFQATT, CDR2 SNEGSKA (reference sequence). The J segment lost 1 base and the V segment lost 6 bases, leaving 10 bases of the junction unmatched. The CDR3 loop reads CSAWTGKTGQETQYF. DNA of the CDR3: TGCAGTGCGTGGACAGGGAAGACTGGCCAAGAGACCCAGTACTTC.

V gene TRBV7-2 combines with J gene TRBJ2-6, with D uncertain. This CDR3 is 16 amino acids long. The germline V gene encodes CDR1 SGHTA and CDR2 FQGNSA. Trimming took off 7 bases at V and 3 bases at J, with 16 bases between the two ends. The CDR3 nucleotides are TGTGCCAGCACCCTAGGTCCGTGGGATGGGGCCAACGTCCTGACTTTC. This translates into CASTLGPWDGANVLTF.

J is TRBJ2-1 and V is TRBV12-3 or TRBV12-4; 7 bases align to TRBD1. The CDR3 runs 16 residues. V dropped 1 base and J dropped 6; count of bases not matched to a gene: 9. This CDR3 reads CASSLGRGREANEQFF. The CDR3 region has the DNA TGTGCCAGCAGTTTAGGAAGGGGGCGCGAGGCCAATGAGCAGTTCTTC.

The J gene is TRBJ2-7, the V gene TRBV7-3; TRBD2 agrees at 8 bases. V gave up 1 base and J gave up 5 bases; unmatched junction bases: 4. Germline CDR1 SGHTA, CDR2 FQGTGA. The CDR3 is made up of 14 amino acids. The CDR3 bases are TGTGCCAGCAGCTTAAACGGGGGGGCCCACGAGCAGTACTTC. It specifies CASSLNGGAHEQYF.

This clonotype occurred once. The chain couples TRBV20-1 to TRBJ2-3; 12 nucleotides match TRBD2. V gave up 3 bases and J gave up 2 bases; unmatched junction bases: 9. The CDR3 has 17 amino acids. From germline, CDR1 is DFQATT and CDR2 SNEGSKA (reference sequence). The CDR3 region is CSARYPGLAGLTDTQYF. CDR3 nucleotide sequence: TGCAGTGCTAGGTATCCGGGACTAGCGGGCCTCACAGATACGCAGTATTTT.

This clonotype turned up a few times. The chain has TRBV6-5 and TRBJ2-1; D gene ambiguous. V dropped 7 bases and J dropped 5 bases, with 18 bases sitting between them. The CDR3 sequence is 15 residues long. Germline V gene data show CDR1 as MNHEY and CDR2 as SVGAGI. The CDR3 loop is CASTPWADAHNEQFF. The CDR3, as DNA: TGTGCCAGCACCCCCTGGGCAGACGCGCACAATGAGCAGTTCTTC.

V and J are TRBV2 and TRBJ2-1; D tentatively reads TRBD1 or TRBD2 (5 bases each). V dropped 6 bases and J dropped 0 bases, with 18 bases sitting between them. CDR3 size: 17 residues. Per germline, CDR1 SNHLY and CDR2 FYNNEI. CDR3: CASRGSYKDSSYNEQFF. In nucleotides, the CDR3 is TGTGCCAGCAGGGGGAGTTACAAAGACAGCTCCTACAATGAGCAGTTCTTC.

This clonotype has only a few counts. This sequence joins TRBV14 and TRBJ1-2; D is unresolved. Trimming left V 4 bases short and J 7 bases short, with 22 bases between. The CDR3 sequence is 16 residues long. Germline assignment: CDR1 SGHDN and CDR2 FVKESK. As DNA, the CDR3 is TGTGCCAGCAGCCCCTATCGGACTCCAACCGCGCCTGGCTACACCTTC. This gives the protein CASSPYRTPTAPGYTF.

The chain couples TRBV5-5 to TRBJ2-3; a possible D gene is TRBD2 (5 bases). Germline V gives CDR1 SGHKS, CDR2 YYEKEE (reference sequence). The CDR3 loop spans 14 amino acids. Trimming pared 1 base from V and 6 bases from J, leaving 12 bases between. The chain's CDR3 is CASSLSLGGDTQYF. The CDR3 region has the DNA TGTGCCAGCAGCTTGTCACTAGGTGGGGATACGCAGTATTTT.

This clonotype has more than one count but fewer than ten. The chain recombines TRBV14 with TRBJ1-2; 7 nucleotides align to TRBD1. This CDR3 region has 15 residues. Per the germline V gene, CDR1 is SGHDN and CDR2 is FVKESK. Trimming cost V 4 bases and J 2 bases; bases outside gene matches: 7. DNA of the CDR3: TGTGCCAGCAGCCTCAGAACAGGGGCCAACTATGGCTACACCTTC. Protein sequence: CASSLRTGANYGYTF. Together with reference TRBV14 and TRBJ1-2, the CDR3 gives the full variable domain: EAGVTQFPSHSVIEKGQTVTLRCDPISGHDNLYWYRRVMGKEIKFLLHFVKESKQDESGMPNNRFLAERTGGTYSTLKVQPAELEDSGVYFCASSLRTGANYGYTFGSGTRLTVV.

The gene calls are TRBV10-3 and TRBJ2-4; weak D call: TRBD1 (6 bases). With the DNA end fitting TRBJ2-7 better, the J assignment may be wrong. Germline-derived CDR1 and CDR2 are ENHRY and SYGVKD. This CDR3 spans 13 amino acids. The CDR3 loop reads CAIREQGLGEQYF. The CDR3 DNA follows: TGTGCCATCAGGGAACAGGGCCTCGGCGAGCAGTACTTC.

This clonotype occurred once. The CDR3 loop reads CSARDRHLSNEQFF. DNA for the CDR3: TGCAGTGCTAGGGACAGGCATCTTAGCAATGAGCAGTTCTTC. The rearrangement links TRBV20-1 to TRBJ2-1, with TRBD1 matching over 7 bases. V gave up 3 bases and J gave up 6 bases; unmatched junction bases: 8. Looked up from germline, CDR1 is DFQATT and CDR2 is SNEGSKA (reference sequence). CDR3 length: 14 amino acids.

This clonotype was observed a single time. The J gene is TRBJ1-2, the V gene TRBV3-1; 7 nucleotides align to TRBD1. Trimming cost V 1 base and J 4 bases; bases outside gene matches: 6. Germline V gives CDR1 LGHDT, CDR2 YNNKEL (reference sequence). This CDR3 has 15 amino acids. The CDR3 bases are TGTGCCAGCAGCCAAGTGAACAGGGGAAGCTATGGCTACACCTTC. Residues: CASSQVNRGSYGYTF.

This sequence joins TRBV20-1 and TRBJ2-2; D possibly corresponds to TRBD2 (5 bases). V lost 3 bases and J lost 0, with 5 bases in between. Looked up from germline, CDR1 is DFQATT and CDR2 is SNEGSKA (reference sequence). The CDR3 contains 13 residues. CDR3 sequence reads: CSASGTNTGELFF. The CDR3 DNA reads TGCAGTGCTAGCGGGACGAACACCGGGGAGCTGTTTTTT.

This chain joins TRBV7-2 and TRBJ2-1; 10 positions match TRBD2. The length of the CDR3 is 16 residues. Looked up from germline, CDR1 is SGHTA and CDR2 is FQGNSA. J was trimmed by 4 bases and V by 1 base; bases with no gene match: 4. The chain's CDR3 is CASSLGAGGMYNEQFF. CDR3 in DNA: TGTGCCAGCAGCTTAGGAGCGGGGGGGATGTACAATGAGCAGTTCTTC.

The CDR3 DNA sequence: TGTGCCAGCAGCCAAGGATTTTTGACAGGGGACAACTACGAGCAGTACTTC. It encodes CASSQGFLTGDNYEQYF. The genes are TRBV3-1 and TRBJ2-7, with 8 bases that match TRBD1. With 1 base clipped from V and 3 bases from J, the junction kept 11 bases outside the gene matches. Looked up from germline, CDR1 is LGHDT and CDR2 is YNNKEL (reference sequence). This CDR3 is 17 amino acids long.

In this sample, this clonotype turned up many times. The J gene is TRBJ2-3, the V gene TRBV7-2; 8 bases map to TRBD2. The CDR3 spans 15 residues. J lost 2 bases, V lost 5 bases, and 6 bases had no gene match. Germline CDR1 is SGHTA and CDR2 is FQGNSA. DNA of the CDR3: TGTGCCAGCAGCGCCCGTAGCGGGGTCACAGATACGCAGTATTTT. Its translation: CASSARSGVTDTQYF.

This clonotype was picked up a small number of times. The rearrangement uses TRBV9 and TRBJ1-1; unclear D gene. Germline loops: CDR1 SGDLS, CDR2 YYNGEE. V was pared by 4 bases and J by 1 base, with 5 bases between. This CDR3 comprises 12 residues. The CDR3 DNA is TGTGCCAGCAGCACGGGGAACACTGAAGCTTTCTTT. Protein: CASSTGNTEAFF.

The chain recombines TRBV20-1 with TRBJ2-5; 9 positions agree with TRBD1. The J call is doubtful: the DNA matches TRBJ2-7 better. The V gene's germline CDR1 is DFQATT and CDR2 SNEGSKA (reference sequence). The CDR3 runs 14 residues. For the CDR3, the DNA is TGCAGTGCACAGGGGACAGGGATTCCCTACGAGCAGTACTTC. This codes for CSAQGTGIPYEQYF.

This rearrangement joins TRBV7-2 to TRBJ2-3; 12 bases are a match to TRBD2. Germline V gene data show CDR1 as SGHTA and CDR2 as FQGNSA. V was clipped by 3 bases and J by 4 bases; unmatched bases: 8. CDR3 size: 17 residues. The CDR3 region is CASSLLTSGGSPDTQYF. The CDR3, as DNA: TGTGCCAGCAGCTTGCTGACTAGCGGGGGATCCCCAGATACGCAGTATTTT. The full variable domain, with the rest looked up from reference TRBV7-2 and TRBJ2-3, is GAGVSQSPSNKVTEKGKDVELRCDPISGHTALYWYRQSLGQGLEFLIYFQGNSAPDKSGLPSDRFSAERTGGSVSTLTIQRTQQEDSAVYLCASSLLTSGGSPDTQYFGPGTRLTVL.

The chain recombines TRBV29-1 with TRBJ2-7; 9 bases line up with TRBD1. Losses at the gene ends were 7 bases for V and 3 bases for J; bases not matched to a gene: 7. CDR3 length: 13 residues. In germline, CDR1 is SQVTM, CDR2 ANQGSEA. CDR3 bases: TGCAGCGGTACCCGGGACAGGGTCTACGAGCAGTACTTC. Translated, it gives CSGTRDRVYEQYF.

This rearrangement joins TRBV7-2 to TRBJ2-1; perhaps TRBD1 as D (5 bases). There are 17 residues in the CDR3. V was pared by 1 base and J by 4 bases, with 17 bases between. Germline CDR1 is SGHTA and CDR2 is FQGNSA. In nucleotides, the CDR3 is TGTGCCAGCAGCTTAGGGGGCCAGGGTACCCTTTACAATGAGCAGTTCTTC. The encoded protein is CASSLGGQGTLYNEQFF.

The rearrangement joins TRBV27 to TRBJ1-2; weak D call: TRBD1 (5 bases). The CDR3 is 13 residues long. Germline CDR1 is MNHEY and CDR2 is SMNVEV (reference sequence). The V gene lost 7 bases and the J gene lost 8 bases, with 17 bases spanning the gap. Here the CDR3 DNA reads TGTGCCAGCACCAACGGGGGGGGGAACGGCTACACCTTC. Protein product: CASTNGGGNGYTF.